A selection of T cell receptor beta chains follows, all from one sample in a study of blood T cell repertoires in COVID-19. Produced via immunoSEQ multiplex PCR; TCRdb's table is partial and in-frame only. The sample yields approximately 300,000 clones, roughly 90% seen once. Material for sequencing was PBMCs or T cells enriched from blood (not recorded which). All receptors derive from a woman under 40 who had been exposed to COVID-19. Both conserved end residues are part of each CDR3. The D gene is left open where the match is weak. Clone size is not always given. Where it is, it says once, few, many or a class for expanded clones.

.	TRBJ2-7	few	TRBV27	TGTGCCAGCAGCTTCGCCGGGACTGACTCCTACGAGCAGTACTTC	CASSFAGTDSYEQYF
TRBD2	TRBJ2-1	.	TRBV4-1	TGCGCCAGCAGCTATGGACTAGCGGATTACAATGAGCAGTTCTTC	CASSYGLADYNEQFF
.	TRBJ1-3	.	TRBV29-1	TGCAGCGCCAGAGGGGGTGCTGGAAACACCATATATTTT	CSARGGAGNTIYF
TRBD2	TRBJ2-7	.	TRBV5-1	TGCGCCAGCAGCATCCAGACTAGCGGGGTCTACGAGCAGTACTTC	CASSIQTSGVYEQYF
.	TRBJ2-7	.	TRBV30	TGTGCCTGGAGTGTACGGGGGTACTACGAGCAGTACTTC	CAWSVRGYYEQYF
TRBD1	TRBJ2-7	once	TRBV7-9	TGTGCCAGCAGCTTAGCTCCGACAGGGGGTTACTACGAGCAGTACTTC	CASSLAPTGGYYEQYF
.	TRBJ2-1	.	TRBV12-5	TGTGCTAGTGGTTTGGGTAGAGATGAGCAGTTCTTC	CASGLGRDEQFF
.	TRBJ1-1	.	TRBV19	TGTGCCAGTAGGGAGTTAGGGGTGACTGAAGCTTTCTTT	CASRELGVTEAFF
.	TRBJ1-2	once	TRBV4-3	TGCGCCAGCAGCCCAGGGATAAACTATGGCTACACCTTC	CASSPGINYGYTF
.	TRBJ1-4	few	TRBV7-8	TGTGCCAGCAGCCATGGAGGGGCCAATGGGAAAAAACTGTTTTTT	CASSHGGANGKKLFF
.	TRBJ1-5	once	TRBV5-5	TGTGCCAGCAGCTTCCTTCCGGGGTCTGGGCAGCCCCAGCATTTT	CASSFLPGSGQPQHF
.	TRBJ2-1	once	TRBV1	TGCACCAGCAGCCGGGATGGCACTAGCGGGCCCCTCAGGGATGAGCAGTTCTTC	CTSSRDGTSGPLRDEQFF
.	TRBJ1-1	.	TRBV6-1	TGTGCCAGCAGTGAAACCGGGATGGACGCTGAAGCTTTCTTT	CASSETGMDAEAFF
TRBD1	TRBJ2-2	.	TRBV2	TGTGCCAGTACCGGGACAGCCAACACCGGGGAGCTGTTTTTT	CASTGTANTGELFF
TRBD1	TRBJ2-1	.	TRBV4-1	TGCGCCAGCAGCCAAGACGGGACAGGGGTATACAATGAGCAGTTCTTC	CASSQDGTGVYNEQFF
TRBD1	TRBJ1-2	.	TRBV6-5	TGTGCCAGCACCAACCCGGGACAGGGGGCGTTTGGCTACACCTTC	CASTNPGQGAFGYTF
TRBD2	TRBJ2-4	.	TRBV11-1	TGTGCCAGCAGCCCGGGACTAGCGGGAGGAAGCATTCAGTACTTC	CASSPGLAGGSIQYF
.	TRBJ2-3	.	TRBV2	TGTGCCAGCAGTGAGCGCGATACGCAGTATTTT	CASSERDTQYF
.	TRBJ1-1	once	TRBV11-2	TGTGCCAGCAGCTTCCAGGGTGGCACTGAAGCTTTCTTT	CASSFQGGTEAFF
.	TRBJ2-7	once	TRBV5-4	TGTGCCAGCAGCTTAGAACTGCCTCCATACGAGCAGTACTTC	CASSLELPPYEQYF
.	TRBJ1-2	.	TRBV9	TGTGCCAGCCGACGGGACTATGGCTACACCTTC	CASRRDYGYTF
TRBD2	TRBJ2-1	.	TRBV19	TGTGCCAGTATGGTACTAGCGGGGGGGCCGGGTAATGAGCAGTTCTTC	CASMVLAGGPGNEQFF
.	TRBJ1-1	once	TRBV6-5	TGTGCCAGCAGTTACAGGGCCGGGGGTCCCACTGAAGCTTTCTTT	CASSYRAGGPTEAFF
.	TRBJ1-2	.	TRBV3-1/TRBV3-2	TGTGCCAGCAGTCGGGACTTTAACTATGGCTACACCTTC	CASSRDFNYGYTF
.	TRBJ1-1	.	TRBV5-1	TGCGCCAGCAGCTTGGTTAATGTTGGGGGGACGAACACTGAAGCTTTCTTT	CASSLVNVGGTNTEAFF
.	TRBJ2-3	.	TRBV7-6	TGTGCCAGCAGCTTAGAGGCGGGAAGCACAGATACGCAGTATTTT	CASSLEAGSTDTQYF